This T cell receptor (beta chain) was profiled in a study of Ad26.COV2.S vaccination and SARS-CoV-2 variants. Study-level background: The authors gave Ad26.COV2.S intramuscularly, either once or twice 56 days apart.

TCRdb's copy holds only in-frame clones and misses some; the assay was immunoSEQ multiplex PCR. Seen here are 350,000 to 550,000 clones, 80% to 90% observed once, and the top ten hold 2.5%. Findings of the study overall: Placebo and vaccine recipients had non-spike TCR breadth that was similar. Placebo recipients trailed vaccine recipients in spike-specific TCR breadth.

Germline-derived CDR1 and CDR2 are SGDLS and YYNGEE. This CDR3 comprises 16 residues. V shed 3 bases and J shed 5 bases, with 20 bases lying between them. Worth noting for this clone: Its specificity is not known.

Indicated treatment: 15 to 20 received Ad26.COV2.S at low or high dose, single or two shots; several received placebo; per-sample allocation not given. Specimen acquisition occurred on day 63 following the initial vaccine or placebo injection. The receptor was isolated from a person between 18 and 60 years old who received the Ad26.COV2.S COVID-19 vaccine or a placebo. The specimen was peripheral blood, collected in a trial of Ad26.COV2.S vaccine versus placebo. This sequence joins TRBV9 and TRBJ2-5, with D possibly TRBD2 on 6 matching bases. The CDR3 DNA reads TGTGCCAGCAGCGCCAATAACGGGGGAACCGGGGAGACCCAGTACTTC. Translation: CASSANNGGTGETQYF.